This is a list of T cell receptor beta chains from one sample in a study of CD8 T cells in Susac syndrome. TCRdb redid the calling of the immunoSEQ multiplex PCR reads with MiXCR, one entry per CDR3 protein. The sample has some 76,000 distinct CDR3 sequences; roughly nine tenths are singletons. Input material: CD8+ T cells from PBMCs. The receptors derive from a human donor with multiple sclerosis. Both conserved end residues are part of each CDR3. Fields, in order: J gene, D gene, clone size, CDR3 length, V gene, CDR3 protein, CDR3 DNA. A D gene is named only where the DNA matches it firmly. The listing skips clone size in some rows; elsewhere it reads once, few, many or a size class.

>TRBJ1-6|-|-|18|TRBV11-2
CASSKTAQGNDYNSPLHF
TGTGCCAGCAGCAAAACGGCCCAAGGGAACGACTATAATTCACCCCTCCACTTT
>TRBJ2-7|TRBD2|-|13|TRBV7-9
CASSRGEVYEQYF
TGTGCCAGCAGCCGGGGGGAGGTCTACGAGCAGTACTTC
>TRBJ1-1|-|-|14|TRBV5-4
CASSSGTGNTEAFF
TGTGCCAGCAGCTCTGGGACGGGGAACACTGAAGCTTTCTTT
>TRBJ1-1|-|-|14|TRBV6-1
CASSEGPERTEAFF
TGTGCCAGCAGTGAAGGGCCCGAACGGACTGAAGCTTTCTTT
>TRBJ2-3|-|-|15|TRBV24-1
CATSNARYLGDTQYF
TGTGCCACCAGCAACGCCCGGTACCTGGGGGATACGCAGTATTTT
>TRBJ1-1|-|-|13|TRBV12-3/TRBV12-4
CASSLGSNTEAFF
TGTGCCAGCAGTTTAGGGTCTAACACTGAAGCTTTCTTT
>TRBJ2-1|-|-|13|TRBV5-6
CASSLGEGNEQFF
TGTGCCAGCAGCTTAGGTGAGGGCAATGAGCAGTTCTTC
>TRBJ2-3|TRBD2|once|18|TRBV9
CASSPGTSGITSTDTQYF
TGTGCCAGCAGCCCCGGGACTAGCGGAATAACTAGCACAGATACGCAGTATTTT
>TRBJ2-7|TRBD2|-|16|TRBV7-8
CASSLELAGGPNEQYF
TGTGCCAGCAGCTTAGAACTAGCGGGAGGGCCCAACGAGCAGTACTTC
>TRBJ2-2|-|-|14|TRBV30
CAWSVGFAPGELFF
TGTGCCTGGAGTGTGGGATTTGCACCCGGGGAGCTGTTTTTT
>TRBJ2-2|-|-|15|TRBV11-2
CASSLGTVLPGELFF
TGTGCCAGCAGCTTAGGGACAGTACTTCCCGGGGAGCTGTTTTTT
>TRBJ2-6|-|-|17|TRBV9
CASSVGGSHSGANVLTF
TGTGCCAGCAGCGTTGGGGGGTCCCACTCTGGGGCCAACGTCCTGACTTTC
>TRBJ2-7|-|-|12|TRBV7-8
CASSLTSFEQYF
TGTGCCAGCAGCTTAACGTCTTTTGAGCAGTACTTC
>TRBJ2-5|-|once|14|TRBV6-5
CASSPQPVGKTQYF
TGTGCCAGCAGTCCGCAGCCCGTAGGGAAGACCCAGTACTTC
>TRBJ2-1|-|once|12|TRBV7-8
CASSFLENEQFF
TGTGCCAGCAGCTTTCTAGAGAATGAGCAGTTCTTC
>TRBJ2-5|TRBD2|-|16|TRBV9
CASSVEGTSGQETQYF
TGTGCCAGCAGCGTAGAAGGGACTAGCGGTCAAGAGACCCAGTACTTC
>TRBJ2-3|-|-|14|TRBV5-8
CASPEMGTTDTQYF
TGTGCCAGCCCTGAGATGGGAACCACAGATACGCAGTATTTT
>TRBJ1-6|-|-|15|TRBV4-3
CASSQDLEINSPLHF
TGCGCCAGCAGCCAAGATCTCGAGATTAATTCACCCCTCCACTTT
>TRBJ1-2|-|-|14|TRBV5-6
CASSLTGFRYGYTF
TGTGCCAGCAGCTTGACAGGGTTTCGCTATGGCTACACCTTC
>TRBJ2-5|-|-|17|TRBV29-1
CSVAVLSGLVNQETQYF
TGCAGCGTTGCGGTACTTTCGGGGCTAGTCAACCAAGAGACCCAGTACTTC
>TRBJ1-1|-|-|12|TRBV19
CARSTRNTEAFF
TGTGCCAGATCCACCAGGAACACTGAAGCTTTCTTT
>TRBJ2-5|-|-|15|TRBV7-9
CASSLARSQGETQYF
TGTGCCAGCAGCTTAGCGCGGAGTCAGGGGGAGACCCAGTACTTC
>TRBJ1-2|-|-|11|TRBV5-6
CASSLPWGYTF
TGTGCCAGCAGCCTCCCTTGGGGCTACACCTTC
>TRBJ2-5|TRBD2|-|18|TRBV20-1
CSAAGLAGSRYGGETQYF
TGCAGTGCCGCCGGACTAGCGGGGTCGCGTTATGGGGGAGAGACCCAGTACTTC
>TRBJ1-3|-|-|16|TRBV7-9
CASSPRDSYSGNTIYF
TGTGCCAGCAGCCCAAGGGACTCTTACTCTGGAAACACCATATATTTT
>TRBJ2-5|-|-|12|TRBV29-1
CSVLGVLETQYF
TGCAGCGTTCTCGGGGTTCTAGAGACCCAGTACTTC
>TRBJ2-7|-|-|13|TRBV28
CASSLVRQYEQYF
TGTGCCAGCAGTTTGGTTAGGCAGTACGAGCAGTACTTC
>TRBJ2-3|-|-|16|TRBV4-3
CASSQGSTRSPDTQYF
TGCGCCAGCAGCCAAGGCTCGACTAGATCCCCAGATACGCAGTATTTT
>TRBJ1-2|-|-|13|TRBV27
CASSLERGGGYTF
TGTGCCAGCAGTCTCGAAAGGGGAGGTGGCTACACCTTC
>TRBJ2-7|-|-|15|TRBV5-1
CASTENGGTIYEQYF
TGCGCCAGCACTGAAAACGGCGGGACAATCTACGAGCAGTACTTC
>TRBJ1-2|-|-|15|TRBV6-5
CASSYGPPEDYGYTF
TGTGCCAGCAGTTACGGTCCACCTGAGGACTATGGCTACACCTTC
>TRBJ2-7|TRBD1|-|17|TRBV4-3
CASSQDPPGTGGHEQYF
TGCGCCAGCAGCCAAGACCCCCCCGGGACAGGGGGCCACGAGCAGTACTTC
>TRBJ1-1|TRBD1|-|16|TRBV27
CASSTGTGFVNTEAFF
TGTGCCAGCAGTACAGGGACAGGGTTTGTGAACACTGAAGCTTTCTTT
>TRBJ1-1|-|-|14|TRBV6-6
CASNFGGVGTEAFF
TGTGCCAGCAACTTCGGTGGTGTTGGCACTGAAGCTTTCTTT
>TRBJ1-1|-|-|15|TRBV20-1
CSALTGTVMNTEAFF
TGCAGTGCTCTAACCGGGACGGTGATGAACACTGAAGCTTTCTTT
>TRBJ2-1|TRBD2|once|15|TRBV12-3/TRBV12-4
CASSSRDGRADEQFF
TGTGCCAGCAGCTCGAGGGACGGGAGGGCCGATGAGCAGTTCTTC
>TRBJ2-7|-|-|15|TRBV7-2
CASSLLHLSTYEQYF
TGTGCCAGCAGCTTACTGCATTTGTCGACCTACGAGCAGTACTTC
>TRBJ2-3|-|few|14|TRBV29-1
CSVLPDSNTDTQYF
TGCAGCGTACTCCCGGACTCCAACACAGATACGCAGTATTTT
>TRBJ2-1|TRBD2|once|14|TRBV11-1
CASSFREGYNEQFF
TGTGCCAGCAGCTTTCGGGAGGGCTACAATGAGCAGTTCTTC
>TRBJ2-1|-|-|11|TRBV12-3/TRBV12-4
CASTNYNEQFF
TGTGCCAGCACTAACTACAATGAGCAGTTCTTC
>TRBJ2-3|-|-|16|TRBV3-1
CASSYRLVPYTDTQYF
TGTGCCAGCAGCTACCGACTAGTCCCTTACACAGATACGCAGTATTTT
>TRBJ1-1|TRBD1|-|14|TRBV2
CASSAGQGMAEAFF
TGTGCCAGCAGTGCGGGACAGGGGATGGCTGAAGCTTTCTTT
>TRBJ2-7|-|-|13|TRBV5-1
CASSLAQGYEQYF
TGCGCCAGCAGCTTGGCTCAGGGCTACGAGCAGTACTTC
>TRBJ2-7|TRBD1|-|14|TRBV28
CASGTVTLSYEQYF
TGTGCCAGCGGGACAGTTACCCTCTCCTACGAGCAGTACTTC
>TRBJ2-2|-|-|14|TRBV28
CASSLRGETGELFF
TGTGCCAGCAGCCTAAGGGGGGAGACCGGGGAGCTGTTTTTT
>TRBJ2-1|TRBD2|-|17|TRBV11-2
CASSPLWGREGYNEQFF
TGTGCCAGCAGCCCGCTTTGGGGACGGGAGGGCTACAATGAGCAGTTCTTC
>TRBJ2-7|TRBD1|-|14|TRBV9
CASSSRDRYYEQYF
TGTGCCAGCAGCTCCCGGGACAGGTACTACGAGCAGTACTTC
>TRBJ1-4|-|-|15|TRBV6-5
CASSFRTARPEKLFF
TGTGCCAGCAGTTTCCGGACAGCTAGGCCTGAAAAACTGTTTTTT
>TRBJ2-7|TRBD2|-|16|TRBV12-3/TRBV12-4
CASSFRRGEASYEQYF
TGTGCCAGCAGTTTCCGGCGGGGGGAAGCCTCCTACGAGCAGTACTTC
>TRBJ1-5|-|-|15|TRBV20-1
CSARDPGDINQPQHF
TGCAGTGCTAGAGACCCGGGGGACATCAATCAGCCCCAGCATTTT
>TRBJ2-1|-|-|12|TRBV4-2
CASSRSADEQFF
TGTGCCAGCAGCAGGTCGGCGGATGAGCAGTTCTTC
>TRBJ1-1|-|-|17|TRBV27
CASTSKRSFVLGDEAFF
TGTGCCAGTACCTCCAAGCGGTCATTCGTCTTAGGGGATGAAGCTTTCTTT
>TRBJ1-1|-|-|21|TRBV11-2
CASSLQPIDSLKYIDNTEAFF
TGTGCCAGCAGCCTCCAACCCATCGACAGCCTCAAATATATCGATAACACTGAAGCTTTCTTT
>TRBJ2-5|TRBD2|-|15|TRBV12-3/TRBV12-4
CASRRLAWRLETQYF
TGTGCCAGCAGGAGACTAGCGTGGAGGTTGGAGACCCAGTACTTC
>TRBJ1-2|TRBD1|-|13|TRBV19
CASSNQGQDGYTF
TGTGCCAGTAGTAATCAAGGACAGGATGGCTACACCTTC
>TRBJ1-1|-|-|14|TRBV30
CAWSVTGWNTEAFF
TGTGCCTGGAGTGTAACAGGGTGGAACACTGAAGCTTTCTTT
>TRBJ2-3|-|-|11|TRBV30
CAWSHSDTQYF
TGTGCCTGGAGCCACTCCGATACGCAGTATTTT
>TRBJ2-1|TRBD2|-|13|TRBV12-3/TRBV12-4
CASSFTSGGEQFF
TGTGCCAGCAGTTTCACTAGCGGGGGTGAGCAGTTCTTC
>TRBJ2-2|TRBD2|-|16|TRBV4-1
CASSHPAGGQTGELFF
TGCGCCAGCAGCCACCCGGCGGGGGGCCAAACCGGGGAGCTGTTTTTT
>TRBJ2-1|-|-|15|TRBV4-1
CASSQGWGSYNEQFF
TGCGCCAGCAGCCAGGGGTGGGGGTCCTACAATGAGCAGTTCTTC